The following is a T cell receptor (beta chain) sequence with its context. V shed 0 bases and J shed 6 bases, with 17 bases lying between them. CDR3 length: 16 amino acids. The V gene's germline CDR1 is LNHDA and CDR2 SQIVND (reference sequence). The entry originates in a study of control samples from healthy donors and cancer patients. TCRdb keeps only in-frame clones here, not all; method: immunoSEQ multiplex PCR. The listing contains about 200,000 clones. V gene TRBV19 combines with J gene TRBJ1-2, with D hard to call. Material for sequencing was blood. The receptor was isolated from a woman aged 30 to 39 in good health. CDR3 nucleotides: TGTGCCAGTAGTATAGATCTATATGGGATCAAAGATGGCTACACCTTC. Translating gives CASSIDLYGIKDGYTF. The full variable domain, rest sourced from reference TRBV19 and TRBJ1-2, is DGGITQSPKYLFRKEGQNVTLSCEQNLNHDAMYWYRQDPGQGLRLIYYSQIVNDFQKGDIAEGYSVSREKKESFPLTVTSAQKNPTAFYLCASSIDLYGIKDGYTFGSGTRLTVV.